The 11 T cell receptor beta chains given below trace back to one sample, sequenced in a study of siplizumab effects on memory and regulatory T cells. Antigens for these TCRs are unknown. Assay: immunoSEQ multiplex PCR; the TCRdb copy retains only in-frame clones and omits some. Found here are over 7,500 clones, around 40% of them singletons; the top ten hold 8.5% to 9.5%. Mixed lymphocyte reaction cells were cocultured at 37°C for roughly six days. Sequencing was performed on CFSE-low (dividing) CD4+ T cells sorted from an allogeneic mixed lymphocyte reaction. The origin of the receptors is a human donor in good health; the cells came from an allogeneic mixed lymphocyte reaction.

By share of the sample, this clone is medium-sized. In DNA form, the CDR3 reads TGCAGCGTAGGACAGGCCCGAGGGGGCTACACCTTC. This translates into CSVGQARGGYTF. This chain joins TRBV29-1 and TRBJ1-2, with 7 positions matching TRBD1. The CDR3 contains 12 residues. The trim removed 6 bases at V and 8 bases at J, leaving 9 bases unmatched. Germline V CDR1 and CDR2: SQVTM, ANQGSEA.

In this sample, this clone turned up a few times. The gene calls are TRBV7-8 and TRBJ2-6; D is ambiguous. The germline V and J ends were trimmed by 3 bases and 5 bases, with 8 bases remaining between them. CDR1 and CDR2 (germline): SGHVS, FQNEAQ. This CDR3 has 14 residues. The DNA for the CDR3 is TGTGCCAGCAGCTTTGTCGGTCGGGCCAACGTCCTGACTTTC. Amino acids: CASSFVGRANVLTF.

This chain links TRBV9 with TRBJ2-5, with D perhaps TRBD2 (6 bases). Germline-derived CDR1 and CDR2 are SGDLS and YYNGEE. Between the trimmed V and J ends, which lost 0 bases and 4 bases, there was a span of 7 bases. The CDR3 covers 13 residues. CDR3 in amino acids: CASSVDGRETQYF. The CDR3 DNA reads as TGTGCCAGCAGCGTAGACGGGAGAGAGACCCAGTACTTC. Based on the CDR3 plus reference TRBV9 and TRBJ2-5, the full variable domain is DSGVTQTPKHLITATGQRVTLRCSPRSGDLSVYWYQQSLDQGLQFLIQYYNGEERAKGNILERFSAQQFPDLHSELNLSSLELGDSALYFCASSVDGRETQYFGPGTRLLVL.

This clone was seen more than once but under ten times. The V call is TRBV5-4, the J call TRBJ2-7; no clear D. The germline V gene encodes CDR1 SGHNT and CDR2 YYREEE (reference sequence). CDR3 length: 12 amino acids. V dropped 2 bases and J dropped 4 bases, with 7 bases sitting between them. CDR3 in amino acids: CASSLDKYEQYF. Written as DNA, the CDR3 is TGTGCCAGCAGCTTAGACAAGTACGAGCAGTACTTC.

The chain recombines TRBV27 with TRBJ1-2; D gene uncertain. CDR3 length: 15 amino acids. Germline values: CDR1 MNHEY, CDR2 SMNVEV (reference sequence). The V and J ends lost 2 bases and 1 base respectively, with 11 bases between them. CDR3 loop: CASSLTFRINYGYTF. The CDR3 bases are TGTGCCAGCAGTTTAACTTTTCGGATTAACTATGGCTACACCTTC.

Sample share makes this clone medium-sized (0.01 to 0.1%). The gene calls are TRBV19 and TRBJ1-4, with 7 bases lining up with TRBD1. This CDR3 comprises 15 residues. The germline V gene encodes CDR1 LNHDA and CDR2 SQIVND (reference sequence). V dropped 5 bases and J dropped 8; count of bases not matched to a gene: 11. CDR3: CASSPQGGTGEKLFF. CDR3 coding DNA: TGTGCCAGTAGTCCCCAGGGGGGGACGGGGGAAAAACTGTTTTTT. The full variable domain, rest sourced from reference TRBV19 and TRBJ1-4, is DGGITQSPKYLFRKEGQNVTLSCEQNLNHDAMYWYRQDPGQGLRLIYYSQIVNDFQKGDIAEGYSVSREKKESFPLTVTSAQKNPTAFYLCASSPQGGTGEKLFFGSGTQLSVL.

The gene calls are TRBV18 and TRBJ1-3, with a tentative D call TRBD1 (5 bases). Between the trimmed V and J ends, which lost 1 base and 0 bases, there was a span of 7 bases. This CDR3 is 15 amino acids long. The V gene's germline CDR1 is KGHSH and CDR2 LQKENI. Written as DNA, the CDR3 is TGTGCCAGCTCACCACGGGGCAACTCTGGAAACACCATATATTTT. Amino acid sequence: CASSPRGNSGNTIYF.

J is TRBJ2-5 and V is TRBV4-1; TRBD1 matches at 7 bases. With 4 bases clipped from V and 1 base from J, the junction kept 6 bases outside the gene matches. Per the germline V gene, CDR1 is MGHRA and CDR2 is YSYEKL. This CDR3 spans 15 amino acids. In nucleotides, the CDR3 is TGCGCCAGCAGCCGTCCGACAGGGTCCCAAGAGACCCAGTACTTC. Translated, it gives CASSRPTGSQETQYF.

This clone is medium-sized. The chain is built from TRBV18 and TRBJ2-5, with D possibly TRBD2 on 5 matching bases. Trimming cost V 3 bases and J 2 bases, with 10 bases left between them. Germline lookup yields CDR1 KGHSH and CDR2 LQKENI. This CDR3 spans 14 amino acids. Written as DNA, the CDR3 is TGTGCCAGCTCACCTCGGGGTACTCAAGAGACCCAGTACTTC. Translated, it gives CASSPRGTQETQYF.

This clone was seen a handful of times. This chain links TRBV18 with TRBJ2-1; 11 bases are shared with TRBD1. Germline assignment: CDR1 KGHSH and CDR2 LQKENI. Germline trimming cut 6 bases from V and 9 bases from J; bases unmatched to any gene: 1. This CDR3 spans 12 amino acids. DNA for the CDR3: TGTGCCAGCTCCGGGACAGGGGGTGAGCAGTTCTTC. Protein sequence: CASSGTGGEQFF.

Within the sample, this clone is medium-sized. The rearrangement links TRBV5-1 to TRBJ2-7; D perhaps matches TRBD2 (6 bases). Trimming stripped 5 bases from V and 4 bases from J, with 16 bases between. This CDR3 has 14 residues. The germline V gene has CDR1 SGHRS and CDR2 YFSETQ. CDR3 residues: CASRELAFSYEQYF. DNA for the CDR3: TGCGCCAGCAGAGAACTAGCTTTTTCGTACGAGCAGTACTTC.